This is a list of T cell receptor beta chains from one sample in a study of blood T cell repertoires in COVID-19. TCRdb's copy holds only in-frame clones and misses some; the assay was immunoSEQ multiplex PCR. The table shows 60,000 to 75,000 clones, with about 82% occurring only once. Sequenced: peripheral blood. Source of these receptors: a human donor in a cohort sampled during active COVID-19. Each CDR3 is given with its conserved first and last residue. The order of the fields is clone size, J gene, V gene, CDR3 length, D gene, CDR3 DNA, CDR3 protein. The D gene is left open where the match is weak. The size field is filled for only some rows; it gives once, few, many or a size class.

. TRBJ1-6 TRBV5-4 17 TRBD1 TGTGCCAGCAGTCCACAGGGGGCGAGCTCCTATAATTCACCCCTCCACTTT CASSPQGASSYNSPLHF
. TRBJ2-1 TRBV5-1 16 TRBD1 TGCGCCAGCAGCACCCTACAGGGGTGGTCGGACAATGAGCAGTTCTTC CASSTLQGWSDNEQFF
. TRBJ1-3 TRBV11-2 14 . TGTGCCAGCAGCCTATCCCGGACAGGAAACACCATATATTTT CASSLSRTGNTIYF
. TRBJ1-2 TRBV10-3 15 . TGTGCCATCAGTGACTGGGGAGGGGAAGTTAATAGCTACACCTTC CAISDWGGEVNSYTF
. TRBJ1-4 TRBV9 15 . TGTGCCAGCAGCGTAGCGGCGGGGGCGAGGGAAAAACTGTTTTTT CASSVAAGAREKLFF
. TRBJ2-2 TRBV7-2 15 . TGTGCCAGCAGCTCCCTAGGGGGGGCCGCCGGGGAGCTGTTTTTT CASSSLGGAAGELFF
few TRBJ2-7 TRBV5-4 13 . TGTGCCAGCAGCTTGAGAGGGACCTACGAGCAGTACTTC CASSLRGTYEQYF
. TRBJ2-3 TRBV5-5 15 TRBD2 TGTGCCAGCAGCACGGGGGGGACTAGCACAGATACGCAGTATTTT CASSTGGTSTDTQYF
few TRBJ1-5 TRBV7-2 13 . TGTGCCAGCAGCTTAGGGCGGGATCAGCCCCAGCATTTT CASSLGRDQPQHF
. TRBJ1-5 TRBV7-9 13 TRBD1 TGTGCCAGCAGCATATCCGGGACAGTGAGCCAGCATTTT CASSISGTVSQHF
. TRBJ1-5 TRBV7-9 15 TRBD1 TGTGCCAGCAGCTTAGAAGGGACAGGGTATCAGCCCCAGCATTTT CASSLEGTGYQPQHF
few TRBJ1-4 TRBV14 13 . TGTGCCAGCAGCCGCGGGTTATGGGAAAAACTGTTTTTT CASSRGLWEKLFF
once TRBJ2-1 TRBV6-5 14 TRBD2 TGTGCCAGTATACCGGGACTAGCGGGGGGGGAGCAGTTCTTC CASIPGLAGGEQFF
. TRBJ1-2 TRBV18 15 TRBD1 TGTGCCAGCTCACCCCGACAGGGTTCCGCCGATGGCTACACCTTC CASSPRQGSADGYTF
. TRBJ2-3 TRBV9 15 . TGTGCCAGCAGCGGCGGGGCAAGGGGCACAGATACGCAGTATTTT CASSGGARGTDTQYF
few TRBJ2-3 TRBV19 17 . TGTGCCACCACCTTCCCCTTAGGGGGGGGCCTGGGAGATACGCAGTATTTT CATTFPLGGGLGDTQYF
few TRBJ2-1 TRBV20-1 15 TRBD2 TGCAGTGCTAGTTATACTAGCGGGGTTGGGTGGGAGCAGTTCTTC CSASYTSGVGWEQFF
once TRBJ2-2 TRBV5-4 15 . TGTGCCAGCAGCTTGGACAGGATGAACACCGGGGAGCTGTTTTTT CASSLDRMNTGELFF
. TRBJ1-2 TRBV19 13 TRBD1 TGTGCCAGTAGTGCTTACAGGGGATATGGCTACACCTTC CASSAYRGYGYTF
. TRBJ2-2 TRBV7-3 14 . TGTGCCAGCAGCTCCATGGCAGCGGCGGGGGAGCTGTTTTTT CASSSMAAAGELFF
. TRBJ2-3 TRBV5-1 13 . TGCGCCAGCAGGCCGGGGGACACAGATACGCAGTATTTT CASRPGDTDTQYF
. TRBJ2-5 TRBV21-1 16 . TGTGCCAGCAGCAAAGGCCCGGGAGGAGACCAAGAGACCCAGTACTTC CASSKGPGGDQETQYF
. TRBJ1-6 TRBV6-5 13 . TGTGCCAGCAGGCCCTCGGGGGGATCACCCCTCCACTTT CASRPSGGSPLHF
. TRBJ2-5 TRBV25-1 12 . TGTGCCAGCGTAACGAGCCAAGAGACCCAGTACTTC CASVTSQETQYF
. TRBJ1-6 TRBV19 15 TRBD1 TGTGCCAGTAGTCCCCGGGACAGGTTGGATTCACCCCTCCACTTT CASSPRDRLDSPLHF
. TRBJ2-1 TRBV5-1 15 TRBD1 TGCGCCAGCAGCATTACAGGGGGCCCCTACAATGAGCAGTTCTTC CASSITGGPYNEQFF
. TRBJ2-1 TRBV5-1 14 . TGCGCCAGCAGCCCTTCGATGGGGAGCGATGAGCAGTTCTTC CASSPSMGSDEQFF
. TRBJ1-2 TRBV5-8 14 TRBD1 TGTGCCAGCAGCTCCGAGACAGGGAGGCATGGCTACACCTTC CASSSETGRHGYTF
. TRBJ1-1 TRBV6-5 15 . TGTGCCAGCAGTTACTCCGACAGACTGAACACTGAAGCTTTCTTT CASSYSDRLNTEAFF
. TRBJ2-2 TRBV9 16 . TGTGCCAGCAGCGGGGAACGGGGATCGAACACCGGGGAGCTGTTTTTT CASSGERGSNTGELFF
. TRBJ1-2 TRBV27 13 TRBD1 TGTGCCAGCTCCTTCCAGGGGGCGGGGGGCTACACCTTC CASSFQGAGGYTF
. TRBJ2-2 TRBV7-9 14 . TGTGCCAGCAGCTTACTCGAGAGCACCGGGGAGCTGTTTTTT CASSLLESTGELFF
. TRBJ2-6 TRBV6-2/TRBV6-3 14 . TGTGCCAGCAGCGACGGGGCTGGGGCCAACGTCCTGACTTTC CASSDGAGANVLTF
once TRBJ1-1 TRBV5-1 15 . TGCGCCAGCAGCTTGGGGTATACGGGTAACACTGAAGCTTTCTTT CASSLGYTGNTEAFF
few TRBJ2-7 TRBV7-9 15 TRBD1 TGTGCCAGCAGATCAAAAGGGGACAGCTCCTACGAGCAGTACTTC CASRSKGDSSYEQYF
few TRBJ1-1 TRBV3-1/TRBV3-2 15 . TGTGCCAGCAGCCAAGTCACGGGAGGGAACACTGAAGCTTTCTTT CASSQVTGGNTEAFF
. TRBJ1-6 TRBV5-6 14 TRBD1 TGTGCCAGCAGCTCAGGACAGGGTTTTTCACCCCTCCACTTT CASSSGQGFSPLHF
. TRBJ1-6 TRBV2 15 . TGTGCCAGCAGCCAAGGCCCCCCGGAGCGTTCACCCCTCCACTTT CASSQGPPERSPLHF
. TRBJ1-2 TRBV18 16 . TGTGCCAGCTCACCCCAGGTGGGGGGTACTAACTATGGCTACACCTTC CASSPQVGGTNYGYTF
. TRBJ1-2 TRBV4-1 14 . TGCGCCAGCAGCCAGGAGATCAGACGGTATGGCTACACCTTC CASSQEIRRYGYTF